This TCR beta chain was identified in a study of neurological immune-mediated disorders. Overall study findings and caveats: HTLV-1-associated myelopathy had the most TCR clonal expansion, and multiple sclerosis had the least, less than healthy controls. On phylogenetic grouping, the repertoires of 18 of 34 multiple sclerosis patients fell within one related-CDR3 cluster, constituting a possible signature.

This clonotype showed up many times. Its antigen is not known. The CDR3 extends over 14 amino acids. Germline V gives CDR1 MDHEN, CDR2 SYDVKM. After removal of 5 bases from V and 4 bases from J, the junction contained 5 bases not matched to a gene. TCRdb reprocessed the 5' RACE reads via MiXCR and lists one record per CDR3 protein. The sample contains 54,000 or so distinct CDR3 sequences, 3.5% of which appear only once. The unsorted libraries were prepared from 2 million PBMCs (stored at -80 C). The receptor comes from a woman aged 25 to 39 with multiple sclerosis. Specimen: PBMCs. The chain uses TRBV28 and TRBJ1-2, with 9 bases matching TRBD1. The CDR3 sequence is CASSPGQGIYGYTF. In DNA form, the CDR3 reads TGTGCCAGCAGTCCGGGACAGGGCATCTATGGCTACACCTTC.